These T cell receptor beta chains were read from a single sample in a study of T-cell memory formation after mild COVID-19. From the 5' RACE reads, TCRdb called clonotypes with MiXCR, one entry per CDR3 protein. The sample includes around 340,000 distinct CDR3 sequences, roughly an eighth of them seen just once. The sample was PBMCs or a T cell subset sorted from them (not recorded which). Receptors were obtained from a young man who had mild COVID-19 (a few samples of this study predate the infection). Cell type and time point are not known. Both conserved end residues are part of each CDR3. D genes are given only for firm matches. The size entry is marked missing in some rows and otherwise reads once, few, many or a size class.

few	TRBD1	TRBV7-2	TRBJ1-1	CASRKGARNTEAFF	TGTGCCAGCAGAAAGGGGGCGCGGAACACTGAAGCTTTCTTT
few	TRBD2	TRBV11-3	TRBJ2-1	CASSFTSGGTDNEQFF	TGTGCCAGCAGCTTCACTAGCGGGGGGACCGACAATGAGCAGTTCTTC
few	TRBD2	TRBV5-1	TRBJ2-5	CASSLGTSSQTQYF	TGCGCCAGCAGCTTGGGGACTAGCAGCCAGACCCAGTACTTC
.	TRBD1	TRBV5-1	TRBJ1-2	CASSPDRGFEGYTF	TGCGCCAGCAGCCCGGACAGGGGGTTTGAGGGCTACACCTTC
once	.	TRBV6-5	TRBJ1-1	CASSYSSQIMNTEAFF	TGTGCCAGCAGTTACTCGAGTCAGATAATGAACACTGAAGCTTTCTTT
few	.	TRBV14	TRBJ2-5	CASSQEAGRGQETQYF	TGTGCCAGCAGCCAAGAGGCAGGGAGGGGGCAAGAGACCCAGTACTTC
many	.	TRBV12-3/TRBV12-4	TRBJ1-4	CASSLNTNEKLFF	TGTGCCAGCAGTTTAAACACTAATGAAAAACTGTTTTTT
.	.	TRBV6-1	TRBJ1-5	CASSEAGVSNQPQHF	TGTGCCAGCAGTGAAGCAGGGGTCAGCAATCAGCCCCAGCATTTT
many	.	TRBV12-3/TRBV12-4	TRBJ1-1	CASSLNLDGEAFF	TGTGCCAGCAGTCTCAACCTGGACGGTGAAGCTTTCTTT
few	.	TRBV5-1	TRBJ2-5	CASSLGTQGRETQYF	TGCGCCAGCAGCTTGGGGACACAGGGTAGAGAGACCCAGTACTTC
.	TRBD2	TRBV29-1	TRBJ2-1	CSVAGTSGHNEQFF	TGCAGCGTTGCTGGGACTAGCGGGCACAATGAGCAGTTCTTC
few	.	TRBV20-1	TRBJ1-1	CSAPGRMNTEAFF	TGCAGTGCTCCCGGCCGTATGAACACTGAAGCTTTCTTT
many	.	TRBV12-3/TRBV12-4	TRBJ1-4	CASSLVGNEKLFF	TGTGCCAGCAGTTTGGTGGGCAATGAAAAACTGTTTTTT
.	TRBD2	TRBV7-2	TRBJ2-7	CASSSQTSGVSYEQYF	TGTGCCAGCAGCTCCCAGACTAGCGGGGTCTCCTACGAGCAGTACTTC
.	.	TRBV7-3	TRBJ2-3	CASSSGPYSDTQYF	TGTGCCAGCAGCTCGGGACCCTATTCAGATACGCAGTATTTT
many	.	TRBV29-1	TRBJ2-7	CSSSWNYEQYF	TGCAGCTCCTCCTGGAACTACGAGCAGTACTTC
few	TRBD1	TRBV7-9	TRBJ2-7	CASSNRDRGSYEQYF	TGTGCCAGCAGCAACCGGGACAGGGGGTCCTACGAGCAGTACTTC
.	.	TRBV3-1	TRBJ1-2	CASSWGGIINYGYTF	TGTGCCAGCAGCTGGGGAGGGATAATTAACTATGGCTACACCTTC
few	.	TRBV4-1	TRBJ2-4	CASSQVGTKNIQYF	TGCGCCAGCAGCCAAGTAGGGACCAAAAACATTCAGTACTTC
.	TRBD2	TRBV7-9	TRBJ2-1	CASSWGGAGGPEMKQFF	TGTGCCAGCAGCTGGGGAGGAGCGGGGGGGCCAGAAATGAAGCAGTTCTTC